This T cell receptor beta chain was sequenced for a study of siplizumab effects on memory and regulatory T cells. This CDR3 contains 12 residues. V lost 5 bases and J lost 4, with 8 bases in between. Looked up from germline, CDR1 is MDHEN and CDR2 is SYDVKM. Sequenced by immunoSEQ multiplex PCR; TCRdb stores in-frame clones only, minus some. The table has some 97,000 clones, 92% seen once. General study results and limits: Only a minor fraction of alloreactive clones mapped to unstimulated subsets.

This clone has just a few counts. Its antigen is not known. The chain combines TRBV28 with TRBJ1-2; D remains ambiguous. The sequenced material came from Tregs sorted from blood. The clonotype was recovered from a human donor in good health. Here the CDR3 reads CASSRNLYGYTF. The CDR3 region has the DNA TGTGCCAGCAGTCGCAACCTCTATGGCTACACCTTC.